Below are 13 T cell receptor beta chains sequenced from a single sample in a study of T cells after posttransplantation cyclophosphamide. Here immunoSEQ multiplex PCR was the method, and the copy in TCRdb shows in-frame clones only, minus some. The profile covers about 24,000 clones, none occurring a single time. The sample was PBMCs. The source of these receptors is a woman aged 60 to 75 in good health, CMV-negative, and a related stem cell transplant donor.

This clone was seen at least ten times. Here the CDR3 reads CASSEEQTSTDTQYF. CDR3 nucleotide sequence: TGTGCCAGCAGCGAAGAGCAGACTAGCACAGATACGCAGTATTTT. This chain uses TRBV9 with TRBJ2-3; D is unresolved. Germline V CDR1 and CDR2: SGDLS, YYNGEE. Deletions cut 3 bases from V and 0 bases from J, with 11 bases between. The CDR3 loop spans 15 amino acids.

The table lists this clone with a few counts. V is TRBV7-9 and J is TRBJ2-2; TRBD1 matches 7 bases. Germline assignment: CDR1 SEHNR and CDR2 FQNEAQ (reference sequence). With 1 base clipped from V and 6 bases from J, the junction kept 5 bases outside the gene matches. CDR3 length: 15 residues. The CDR3 DNA follows: TGTGCCAGCAGCTTAGGTGGGACAGCCTCCGGGGAGCTGTTTTTT. Translated: CASSLGGTASGELFF.

At least ten counts were recorded for this clone. The chain carries TRBV6-5 and TRBJ2-7, with D possibly being TRBD1 (6 bases). This CDR3 is 11 amino acids long. Germline V gene data show CDR1 as MNHEY and CDR2 as SVGAGI. Trimming cost V 8 bases and J 3 bases, with 8 bases left between them. In DNA form, the CDR3 reads TGTGCCAGCGGACAGATCTACGAGCAGTACGTC. Its protein product is CASGQIYEQYV.

Ten or more counts support this clone. The V gene is TRBV10-3, the J gene TRBJ2-2; D gene ambiguous. Trimming cost V 4 bases and J 1 base, with 7 bases left between them. This CDR3 is built from 14 residues. From germline, CDR1 is ENHRY and CDR2 SYGVKD. DNA for the CDR3: TGTGCCATCAGTGGAGCATGGAACACCGGGGAGCTGTTTTTT. It yields the protein CAISGAWNTGELFF.

This clone was found many times. This rearrangement joins TRBV27 to TRBJ2-1; 7 bases fit TRBD1. V shed 6 bases, J shed 5 bases, and the junction held 4 bases outside the gene matches. The germline gives CDR1 MNHEY, CDR2 SMNVEV (reference sequence). This CDR3 comprises 13 residues. CDR3 nucleotides: TGTGCCAGCAGGACAGGGTGGGACAATGAGCAGTTCTTC. Protein sequence: CASRTGWDNEQFF.

This clone was picked up many times. The chain couples TRBV5-1 to TRBJ1-3, with D uncertain. The V and J ends lost 0 bases and 2 bases respectively, with 15 bases between them. Germline loops: CDR1 SGHRS, CDR2 YFSETQ. This CDR3 region has 17 residues. The CDR3 DNA follows: TGCGCCAGCAGCTTGGATCACTCAGGCGGGACTGGAAACACCATATATTTT. Translating gives CASSLDHSGGTGNTIYF.

This clone was seen many times. The chain carries TRBV27 and TRBJ2-1; 10 bases are a match to TRBD1. The trim removed 5 bases at V and 15 bases at J, leaving 10 bases unmatched. Germline-derived CDR1 and CDR2 are MNHEY and SMNVEV (reference sequence). The CDR3 extends over 13 amino acids. As DNA, the CDR3 is TGTGCCAGCAGTAGGGACAGGGGATCGAGGGTGTTCTTC. Amino acid sequence: CASSRDRGSRVFF.

This clone turned up a few times. This chain uses TRBV5-4 with TRBJ2-3; 8 bases align to TRBD1. This CDR3 region has 15 residues. V lost 2 bases and J lost 3; bases outside the gene matches: 5. From germline, CDR1 is SGHNT and CDR2 YYREEE (reference sequence). DNA for the CDR3: TGTGCCAGCAGCTTAAAAACAGGGGGGACAGATACGCAGTATTTT. It is translated as CASSLKTGGTDTQYF.

This clone was detected ten times or more. The CDR3 DNA is TGTGCCAGCAGGGGAGGATTAGCGTTCAATGAGCAGTTCTTC. Protein product: CASRGGLAFNEQFF. The chain employs TRBV2 and TRBJ2-1; the D gene is possibly TRBD2 (6 bases). Germline CDR1 and CDR2: SNHLY and FYNNEI. The CDR3 totals 14 residues. Trimming shortened V by 6 bases and J by 6 bases, and 15 bases separated the two germline ends.

This clone was seen repeatedly, ten times or more. This chain uses TRBV19 with TRBJ1-6; D gene unclear. The germline CDR1 and CDR2 sequences are LNHDA and SQIVND (reference sequence). The V end was cut by 6 bases, the J end by 5 bases, with 11 bases between. The CDR3 totals 14 residues. The CDR3 here is CASRRETDNSPLHF. The CDR3 bases are TGTGCCAGTAGGAGAGAAACAGATAATTCACCCCTCCACTTT. Based on the CDR3 plus reference TRBV19 and TRBJ1-6, the full variable domain is DGGITQSPKYLFRKEGQNVTLSCEQNLNHDAMYWYRQDPGQGLRLIYYSQIVNDFQKGDIAEGYSVSREKKESFPLTVTSAQKNPTAFYLCASRRETDNSPLHFGNGTRLTVT.

V is TRBV21-1 and J is TRBJ2-7; no DNA check was done on the table's D call, TRBD1. TRBV21-1 is flagged as a pseudogene. There are 13 residues in the CDR3. The CDR3 region is CASSPPQVYEQYV. The CDR3 DNA reads TGTGCCAGCAGCCCTCCTCAGGTCTACGAGCAGTACGTC.

This clone was observed many times. This sequence joins TRBV15 and TRBJ2-3; D remains unclear. CDR3 length: 13 residues. The V end lost 1 base, the J end lost 5 bases, and 7 bases lay between the germline ends. Germline V gene data show CDR1 as LNHNV and CDR2 as YYDKDF (reference sequence). CDR3 protein: CATSRGAIDTQYF. CDR3 DNA sequence: TGTGCCACCAGCAGAGGGGCGATAGATACGCAGTATTTT.

The chain combines TRBV5-1 with TRBJ1-6; 9 bases are a match to TRBD1. Germline V CDR1 and CDR2: SGHRS, YFSETQ. V lost 1 base and J lost 9; bases outside the gene matches: 8. This CDR3 has 16 amino acids. The CDR3 here is CASSLLGTGPFSPLHF. CDR3 in DNA: TGCGCCAGCAGCTTGTTGGGGACAGGGCCTTTTTCACCCCTCCACTTT.